Below, 16 T cell receptor beta chains from the same sample are listed, as sequenced in a study of cytomegalovirus exposure and HLA in healthy donors. Sequencing used immunoSEQ multiplex PCR; TCRdb keeps in-frame clones, though not all of them. The sample consists of 86,000 or so clones, 96% of them appearing once. The specimen sequenced was PBMCs. The source is a man aged 18 to 29 in good health and CMV-seropositive.

For the CDR3, the DNA is TGCGCCAGCAGCCGTCTCCTAGGGATAGCGGGGCCTTCCTACGAGCAGTACTTC. Residues: CASSRLLGIAGPSYEQYF. V and J are TRBV4-1 and TRBJ2-7; the match to TRBD2 covers 8 bases. Per the germline V gene, CDR1 is MGHRA and CDR2 is YSYEKL. There are 18 residues in the CDR3. V lost 4 bases, J lost 1 base, and 15 bases stayed unmatched.

The V gene is TRBV11-3, the J gene TRBJ2-2, with 8 bases that match TRBD1. This CDR3 is built from 14 residues. Germline CDR1 reads SGHNT; CDR2 reads YENEEA. Trimming removed 3 bases from V and 5 bases from J; junction bases left unmatched: 2. CDR3 sequence: CASSFTGGTGELFF. In nucleotides, the CDR3 is TGTGCCAGCAGCTTTACAGGGGGAACCGGGGAGCTGTTTTTT. Together with reference TRBV11-3 and TRBJ2-2, the CDR3 gives the full variable domain: EAGVVQSPRYKIIEKKQPVAFWCNPISGHNTLYWYLQNLGQGPELLIRYENEEAVDDSQLPKDRFSAERLKGVDSTLKIQPAELGDSAVYLCASSFTGGTGELFFGEGSRLTVL.

V usage is TRBV14 and J usage is TRBJ1-2, with D perhaps matching TRBD1 (5 bases). V lost 1 base to trimming and J lost 5 bases, with 11 bases between them. CDR3 length: 14 residues. Germline lookup yields CDR1 SGHDN and CDR2 FVKESK. The CDR3 is CASSQVEGRYGYTF. The CDR3 bases are TGTGCCAGCAGCCAAGTCGAGGGGAGGTATGGCTACACCTTC.

Here the CDR3 DNA reads TGTGCCAGCGCGGCACAAGAGACCCAGTACTTC. Protein sequence: CASAAQETQYF. The genes are TRBV6-5 and TRBJ2-5; D is unresolved. Germline CDR1 MNHEY, CDR2 SVGAGI. V was clipped by 8 bases and J by 2 bases, with 6 bases between them. The CDR3 sequence is 11 residues long.

The rearrangement uses TRBV9 and TRBJ1-1, with D tentatively TRBD1 (6 bases). Trimming shortened V by 0 bases and J by 4 bases, and 10 bases separated the two germline ends. Germline assignment: CDR1 SGDLS and CDR2 YYNGEE. The CDR3 spans 14 residues. CDR3 loop: CASSVAGDSTEAFF. DNA of the CDR3: TGTGCCAGCAGCGTAGCAGGGGATTCCACTGAAGCTTTCTTT. Full variable domain (rest looked up from reference TRBV9 and TRBJ1-1): DSGVTQTPKHLITATGQRVTLRCSPRSGDLSVYWYQQSLDQGLQFLIQYYNGEERAKGNILERFSAQQFPDLHSELNLSSLELGDSALYFCASSVAGDSTEAFFGQGTRLTVV.

The chain employs TRBV14 and TRBJ1-2, with TRBD1 identical over 9 bases. The CDR3 extends over 14 amino acids. The V gene end was trimmed by 4 bases and the J gene end by 2 bases; junction bases not matched to a gene: 2. Per the germline V gene, CDR1 is SGHDN and CDR2 is FVKESK. The CDR3 nucleotides read TGTGCCAGCAGCCGTGGGACAGGGAACTATGGCTACACCTTC. Protein sequence: CASSRGTGNYGYTF.

This chain links TRBV15 with TRBJ2-5; TRBD2 aligns across 11 bases. The V gene end was trimmed by 4 bases and the J gene end by 5 bases; junction bases not matched to a gene: 6. The CDR3 has 15 residues. CDR1 LNHNV and CDR2 YYDKDF come from the germline V gene (reference sequence). The CDR3 DNA reads as TGTGCCACCAGCAAAGGGACTAGCGGCCAGGAGACCCAGTACTTC. Translating it yields CATSKGTSGQETQYF.

CDR3 in amino acids: CASSRESAGYSYNEQFF. DNA of the CDR3: TGCGCCAGCAGCCGGGAGTCAGCGGGTTACTCCTACAATGAGCAGTTCTTC. The chain employs TRBV4-1 and TRBJ2-1, with a tentative D call TRBD2 (6 bases). Trimming stripped 4 bases from V and 0 bases from J, with 16 bases between. Germline V gene sequence: CDR1 MGHRA, CDR2 YSYEKL. The CDR3 runs to 17 residues.

In its sample, this clone was seen once. The rearrangement joins TRBV19 to TRBJ2-2, with D possibly being TRBD2 (6 bases). Deletions cut 5 bases from V and 4 bases from J, with 14 bases between. The length of the CDR3 is 15 residues. The germline V gene encodes CDR1 LNHDA and CDR2 SQIVND (reference sequence). CDR3 bases: TGTGCCAGTAGTTCCGGGACTGGTGGCACCGGGGAGCTGTTTTTT. Its protein is CASSSGTGGTGELFF. The variable domain in full, completed from reference TRBV19 and TRBJ2-2, reads DGGITQSPKYLFRKEGQNVTLSCEQNLNHDAMYWYRQDPGQGLRLIYYSQIVNDFQKGDIAEGYSVSREKKESFPLTVTSAQKNPTAFYLCASSSGTGGTGELFFGEGSRLTVL.

J is TRBJ2-3 and V is TRBV4-2; 10 nucleotides line up with TRBD2. Germline trimming cut 2 bases from V and 1 base from J; bases unmatched to any gene: 0. This CDR3 region has 15 residues. Looked up from germline, CDR1 is LGHNA and CDR2 is YNFKEQ. The CDR3 nucleotides read TGTGCCAGCAGCCAACTAGCGGGAGGCACAGATACGCAGTATTTT. It is translated as CASSQLAGGTDTQYF.

This sequence joins TRBV4-1 and TRBJ2-7, with TRBD2 matching over 8 bases. V lost 1 base, J lost 3 bases, and 8 bases stayed unmatched. This CDR3 spans 16 amino acids. Germline lookup yields CDR1 MGHRA and CDR2 YSYEKL. CDR3 bases: TGCGCCAGCAGCCAAGGGGAACTAGCGGACTTCTACGAGCAGTACTTC. Its protein product is CASSQGELADFYEQYF.

This chain uses TRBV19 with TRBJ1-2; possible D gene TRBD1, 5 bases. Between the trimmed V and J ends, which lost 7 bases and 4 bases, there was a span of 16 bases. This CDR3 comprises 14 residues. Germline V lookup: CDR1 LNHDA, CDR2 SQIVND (reference sequence). The CDR3 loop reads CASKTGGKSYGYTF. CDR3 DNA: TGTGCCAGTAAAACGGGGGGGAAGAGCTATGGCTACACCTTC.

V and J are TRBV6-5 and TRBJ2-7, with a possible D match to TRBD2 (5 bases). In germline, CDR1 is MNHEY, CDR2 SVGAGI. V shed 7 bases and J shed 4 bases, with 17 bases lying between them. The CDR3 has 14 amino acids. This CDR3 is CASNSHGKNYEQYF. CDR3 bases: TGTGCCAGCAATTCCCACGGGAAGAATTACGAGCAGTACTTC.

This chain connects TRBV30 to TRBJ2-1, with D possibly being TRBD2 (5 bases). The germline V gene encodes CDR1 GTSNPN and CDR2 SVGIG (reference sequence). Deletions cut 3 bases from V and 7 bases from J, with 13 bases between. The CDR3 length is 13 residues. CDR3 coding DNA: TGTGCCTGGAGGGCCGGAGGTAGGAATGAGCAGTTCTTC. It specifies CAWRAGGRNEQFF.

The chain is built from TRBV6-5 and TRBJ1-3; D is perhaps TRBD1 (5 bases). The CDR3 runs to 13 residues. V shed 2 bases and J shed 8 bases, with 10 bases lying between them. Germline assignment: CDR1 MNHEY and CDR2 SVGAGI. The DNA of the CDR3 is TGTGCCAGCAGTTACGGGGGGGGTGACACCATATATTTT. Its translation is CASSYGGGDTIYF.

The V gene is TRBV10-3, the J gene TRBJ2-7, with 10 bases aligning to TRBD2. This CDR3 region has 15 residues. Germline trimming cut 2 bases from V and 4 bases from J; bases unmatched to any gene: 5. CDR1 and CDR2 (germline): ENHRY, SYGVKD. CDR3 sequence (DNA): TGTGCCATCAGTGAGGGGCTAGCGGGAGTATACGAGCAGTACTTC. This encodes CAISEGLAGVYEQYF.